The rows below give T cell receptor beta chains drawn from one sample of a study of CD8 T cells in ankylosing spondylitis. MiXCR was run by TCRdb on the 5' RACE reads, yielding one entry per CDR3 protein. The sample holds 200,000 or so distinct CDR3 sequences; about 18% are singletons and the top ten take around 4.7%. The specimen was blood, either unsorted or a sorted T cell fraction (not recorded which). The receptors shown here come from a male donor aged 10 to 30 with ankylosing spondylitis or in good health (not recorded which). CDR3s leave out the opening cysteine and the closing phenylalanine or tryptophan. D genes are given only for firm matches. A clone size is listed for some rows: how often the clone was seen (once, few, many), or a class if it is expanded.

>-|many|TRBJ2-5|TRBV30
AWSVRGRWMETQY
>TRBD2|-|TRBJ2-1|TRBV6-2/TRBV6-3
ASSYTGLAGVRSYNEQF
>-|many|TRBJ2-1|TRBV5-4
ASSLEGHGTYNEQF
>-|many|TRBJ2-2|TRBV11-3
ASSLVRGNTGELF
>-|many|TRBJ2-1|TRBV7-9
ASSLSTGENYNEQF
>TRBD2|few|TRBJ2-7|TRBV4-2
ASSPDSGQTYEQY
>TRBD1|many|TRBJ1-5|TRBV20-1
SAGTGVQPQH
>TRBD2|many|TRBJ2-7|TRBV4-2
ASSQDSSGGHSYEQY
>-|many|TRBJ1-1|TRBV6-5
ASSGRQNTEAF
>-|many|TRBJ2-7|TRBV9
ASSVGGSYYEQY